The 9 T cell receptor beta chains presented below share a single source sample, sequenced in a study of identical twins. MiXCR, applied by TCRdb to the 5' RACE reads, yields one record per CDR3 protein. The table has about 890,000 distinct CDR3 sequences, 9% to 15% seen once. These same data were also listed under a study on yellow fever vaccine responses in identical twins.

Sequencing input: PBMCs. Every receptor here comes from a woman between 18 and 30 years old in good health.

This clonotype occurred many times. The chain uses TRBV29-1 and TRBJ2-2; D may match TRBD1 or TRBD2 (5 bases each). The CDR3 extends over 15 amino acids. CDR1 and CDR2 (germline): SQVTM, ANQGSEA. Trimming removed 4 bases at V and 3 bases at J, with 15 bases between. The CDR3 region has the DNA TGCAGCGTTGTGCTCCCAGGGACCTACACCGGGGAGCTGTTTTTT. Protein product: CSVVLPGTYTGELFF.

This clonotype was detected only a few times. The rearrangement links TRBV21-1 to TRBJ1-2. TRBV21-1 is a pseudogene segment. This CDR3 comprises 15 residues. The CDR3 DNA sequence: TGTGCCAGCAGCAAAGTTGGGGTAAAGGTCTATGGCTACACCTTC. Protein sequence: CASSKVGVKVYGYTF.

The V and J genes are TRBV4-1 and TRBJ2-7; D is possibly TRBD1 or TRBD2 (5 bases each). The CDR3 extends over 14 amino acids. The germline gives CDR1 MGHRA, CDR2 YSYEKL. Trimming cost V 3 bases and J 3 bases, with 12 bases left between them. CDR3 region: CASSQGPDFYEQYF. The CDR3 nucleotides read TGCGCCAGCAGCCAGGGACCTGACTTCTACGAGCAGTACTTC.

The chain employs TRBV5-1 and TRBJ1-1; 8 bases are a match to TRBD1. The CDR3 runs to 15 residues. Germline V gene lookup returns CDR1 SGHRS and CDR2 YFSETQ. The V gene end was trimmed by 2 bases and the J gene end by 5 bases; junction bases not matched to a gene: 8. CDR3 residues: CASSFGSGGLTEAFF. Written as DNA, the CDR3 is TGCGCCAGCAGCTTTGGGTCAGGGGGCCTTACTGAAGCTTTCTTT.

The J gene is TRBJ2-5, the V gene TRBV3-1; 14 nucleotides agree with TRBD2. From germline, CDR1 is LGHDT and CDR2 YNNKEL (reference sequence). The junction had 14 bases not matched to a gene; V was cut back by 3 bases and J by 5 bases. The CDR3 runs 19 residues. CDR3 in amino acids: CASSHYPGTSGGPGETQYF. The CDR3 DNA sequence: TGTGCCAGCAGCCACTACCCCGGGACTAGCGGGGGACCCGGGGAGACCCAGTACTTC.

Concerning this clonotype itself: This may stem from a read error, because a much larger clone lies one nucleotide away. The chain employs TRBV4-1 and TRBJ2-1, with TRBD2 matching 10 bases. The V gene's germline CDR1 is MGHRA and CDR2 YSYEKL. There are 16 residues in the CDR3. Written as DNA, the CDR3 is TGCGCCAGCAACCAAGATCTAGCGGGAGTACGGAATGAGCAGTTCTTC. It is translated as CASNQDLAGVRNEQFF.

The V call is TRBV10-2, the J call TRBJ1-6, with a possible D match to TRBD1 (6 bases). Trimming took off 5 bases at V and 0 bases at J, with 23 bases between the two ends. CDR1 is WSHSY and CDR2 is SAAADI in the germline V gene. This CDR3 has 20 amino acids. CDR3: CASSHNREYVSSSYNSPLHF. CDR3 bases: TGCGCCAGCAGTCATAACAGGGAGTACGTTTCGAGCTCCTATAATTCACCCCTCCACTTT.

The J gene is TRBJ2-1, the V gene TRBV28, with D maybe TRBD2 (6 bases). With 3 bases removed from V and 8 bases from J, the gap between germline ends came to 20 bases. Germline-derived CDR1 and CDR2 are MDHEN and SYDVKM. The CDR3 runs 16 residues. The CDR3 nucleotides are TGTGCCAGCAGTTTTCTGGGACTGACCCGGAGGGATGAGCAGTTCTTC. The encoded protein is CASSFLGLTRRDEQFF.

Ten or more counts support this clonotype. The V call is TRBV15, the J call TRBJ1-5; the D is unclear. Trimming left V 3 bases short and J 5 bases short, with 5 bases between. This CDR3 is built from 12 residues. Germline assignment: CDR1 LNHNV and CDR2 YYDKDF (reference sequence). In DNA, the CDR3 is TGTGCCACCAGCAGGATTTATCAGCCCCAGCATTTT. Translation gives CATSRIYQPQHF.